These T cell receptor beta chains were read from a single sample in a study of blood T cell repertoires in COVID-19. The repertoire was sequenced with immunoSEQ multiplex PCR; TCRdb's copy has only in-frame clones and lacks some. The sample yields some 110,000 clones, roughly 80% seen once. Material: peripheral blood. All receptors derive from a woman aged 65 to 85 with acute or convalescent COVID-19. The CDR3 runs from the conserved cysteine through the conserved F or W. The D gene is left open where the match is weak. The size field is filled for only some rows; it gives once, few, many or a size class.

>TRBV11-2|-|TRBD2|TRBJ2-5
TGTGCCAGCAGCCCCGCGGGGGGGCGATGGGAGACCCAGTACTTC
CASSPAGGRWETQYF
>TRBV9|-|-|TRBJ2-2
TGTGCCAGCAGCGTAGGGAGGGCAGGGGGAACCGGGGAGCTGTTTTTT
CASSVGRAGGTGELFF
>TRBV28|-|TRBD1|TRBJ1-2
TGTGCCAGCAGTTTCCATGGGGACAGGGGACTCTATGGCTACACCTTC
CASSFHGDRGLYGYTF
>TRBV12-5|few|TRBD1|TRBJ1-1
TGTGCTAGTGGTTTGGGTCAGGGGGACACTGAAGCTTTCTTT
CASGLGQGDTEAFF
>TRBV7-9|-|TRBD1|TRBJ2-7
TGTGCCAGCAGCTCGGACAGGGACCGCTCCTACGAGCAGTACTTC
CASSSDRDRSYEQYF
>TRBV9|-|-|TRBJ1-1
TGTGCCAGCAGCGATAGCAGGGGTTCATGGGATGCTGAAGCTTTCTTT
CASSDSRGSWDAEAFF
>TRBV7-8|-|TRBD1|TRBJ1-3
TGTGCCAGCAGCTTTGACAGGGGGTCGGGAAACACCATATATTTT
CASSFDRGSGNTIYF
>TRBV5-6|few|-|TRBJ1-1
TGTGCCAGCAGCTTGGTAGTAGCGTTAGGCACTGAAGCTTTCTTT
CASSLVVALGTEAFF
>TRBV19|-|TRBD1|TRBJ2-7
TGTGCCAGTAGTATTCAGGGGGCTACCTACGAGCAGTACTTC
CASSIQGATYEQYF
>TRBV27|-|TRBD2|TRBJ2-7
TGTGCCAGCAGCGGGACTAGCGGGAGGCCGGCTTCCTACGAGCAGTACTTC
CASSGTSGRPASYEQYF
>TRBV27|once|-|TRBJ2-3
TGTGCCAGCAGTCCCCAGGGTGCCTCAGATACGCAGTATTTT
CASSPQGASDTQYF
>TRBV28|-|TRBD1|TRBJ1-4
TGTGCCAGCAGTCGGGGACAGGGAGTAACTAATGAAAAACTGTTTTTT
CASSRGQGVTNEKLFF
>TRBV11-3|-|-|TRBJ2-1
TGTGCCAGCAGCTCCTACCGGGACTCTCACAATGAGCAGTTCTTC
CASSSYRDSHNEQFF
>TRBV12-5|-|-|TRBJ2-2
TGTGCTAGTGGCCGGACAGCAAACACCGGGGAGCTGTTTTTT
CASGRTANTGELFF
>TRBV10-3|-|TRBD1|TRBJ2-3
TGTGCCATCAGTGATGGACAGGGGGCTACAGATACGCAGTATTTT
CAISDGQGATDTQYF
>TRBV18|-|-|TRBJ1-1
TGTGCCAGCTCATTACGGTATGAAGCTTTCTTT
CASSLRYEAFF
>TRBV19|-|-|TRBJ1-5
TGTGCCAGTAGTATAGATCGTACAGTCAATCAGCCCCAGCATTTT
CASSIDRTVNQPQHF
>TRBV18|-|TRBD1|TRBJ1-1
TGTGCCAGCTCACAACGGACAGGTATGAACACTGAAGCTTTCTTT
CASSQRTGMNTEAFF
>TRBV5-6|-|TRBD1|TRBJ1-4
TGTGCCAGCAGCCTAGACAGGGTCGGTAATGAAAAACTGTTTTTT
CASSLDRVGNEKLFF
>TRBV6-5|-|TRBD2|TRBJ2-3
TGTGCCATGCGACTAGCGGGGGGCACAGATACGCAGTATTTT
CAMRLAGGTDTQYF
>TRBV4-1|-|-|TRBJ1-6
TGCGCCAGCAGCCAAGATGTCGGTCCCACCTCACCCCTCCACTTT
CASSQDVGPTSPLHF
>TRBV4-2|-|TRBD2|TRBJ2-7
TGTGCCAGCAGCCAACCCTGGCGGGGGGTGAGGATAACGGGCTACGAGCAGTACTTC
CASSQPWRGVRITGYEQYF
>TRBV11-3|-|-|TRBJ2-3
TGTGCCAGCAGCTTAGGGGCCGGAGATACGCAGTATTTT
CASSLGAGDTQYF
>TRBV3-1/TRBV3-2|-|-|TRBJ1-3
TGTGCCAGCAGCCAAGCCCCAACTGGAAACACCATATATTTT
CASSQAPTGNTIYF
>TRBV7-2|-|-|TRBJ1-5
TGTGCCAGCAGCTTAGATGGGCTATTGAGCAATCAGCCCCAGCATTTT
CASSLDGLLSNQPQHF
>TRBV6-2/TRBV6-3|-|TRBD1|TRBJ2-3
TGTGCCAGCAGTTACTCGGGACAGTTGTTAGCAGATACGCAGTATTTT
CASSYSGQLLADTQYF
>TRBV7-3|-|TRBD2|TRBJ2-1
TGTGCCAGCAGGCTAGCGGGAATCCATGAGCAGTTCTTC
CASRLAGIHEQFF
>TRBV6-6|-|TRBD2|TRBJ2-7
TGTGCCAGCAGTCTAGCGGGAGGCTACTCCTACGAGCAGTACTTC
CASSLAGGYSYEQYF
>TRBV3-1/TRBV3-2|-|-|TRBJ1-3
TGTGCCAGCAGCCAGGGGGCCGCATCCTCTGGAAACACCATATATTTT
CASSQGAASSGNTIYF
>TRBV5-5|-|TRBD1|TRBJ2-6
TGTGCCAGCAGCTTGGTCCCAGGGGGTTCGGGAGGGGCCAACGTCCTGACTTTC
CASSLVPGGSGGANVLTF
>TRBV4-3|-|-|TRBJ1-1
TGCGCCAGCAGCCAAGATTGGGCAGGGAACACTGAAGCTTTCTTT
CASSQDWAGNTEAFF
>TRBV19|once|TRBD1|TRBJ2-5
TGTGCCAGTAGTATTAGCCTGGGACAGAATCAAGAGACCCAGTACTTC
CASSISLGQNQETQYF
>TRBV5-4|-|TRBD2|TRBJ2-3
TGTGCCAGCAGCTTGGCAGTAGCGGGGTGGACAGATACGCAGTATTTT
CASSLAVAGWTDTQYF
>TRBV30|-|-|TRBJ2-7
TGTGCCTGGGGGCGGGGCCTCTCCTACGAGCAGTACTTC
CAWGRGLSYEQYF
>TRBV21-1|few|-|TRBJ2-2
TGTGCCAGCAGCAAAGTTGGGACAGGGGTTACCGGGGAGCTGTTTTTT
CASSKVGTGVTGELFF
>TRBV4-2|-|-|TRBJ2-5
TGTGCCAGCAGCCAAGGGCGGAGCAGGGGACACCAAGAGACCCAGTACTTC
CASSQGRSRGHQETQYF
>TRBV7-2|-|-|TRBJ1-2
TGTGCCAGCAGCTTAGAACCGCGCGTATATGGCTACACCTTC
CASSLEPRVYGYTF
>TRBV7-6|-|TRBD2|TRBJ2-1
TGTGCCAGCACCGAACTTGGAGGCGGGAGAACGAATGAGCAGTTCTTC
CASTELGGGRTNEQFF
>TRBV18|-|TRBD1|TRBJ2-1
TGTGCCAGCTCACAGGGGACAGGGGGCTACAATGAGCAGTTCTTC
CASSQGTGGYNEQFF
>TRBV5-1|-|-|TRBJ2-2
TGCGCCAGCAGCTTGGTCGGGGTAATCTCCGGGGAGCTGTTTTTT
CASSLVGVISGELFF
>TRBV6-2/TRBV6-3|-|-|TRBJ1-2
TGTGCCAGCAGCCGTCAGCGGGCGACTAACTATGGCTACACCTTC
CASSRQRATNYGYTF
>TRBV7-3|-|-|TRBJ2-5
TGTGCCAGCAGCTTAACGGGTAGACGGGACCAAGAGACCCAGTACTTC
CASSLTGRRDQETQYF
>TRBV5-1|-|-|TRBJ2-3
TGCGCCAGCAGCTTGGGGCTCGAGAGGCCAGATACGCAGTATTTT
CASSLGLERPDTQYF
>TRBV7-2|few|-|TRBJ2-1
TGTGCCAGCAGCTCGACAGGCTCCCCCTACAATGAGCAGTTCTTC
CASSSTGSPYNEQFF
>TRBV5-6|few|-|TRBJ2-3
TGTGCCAGCAGCGGTAGGACTATCCGCACAGATACGCAGTATTTT
CASSGRTIRTDTQYF
>TRBV30|-|-|TRBJ1-2
TGTGCCTGGAGTCAGGGATATGGCTACACCTTC
CAWSQGYGYTF
>TRBV5-1|-|TRBD1|TRBJ1-2
TGCGCCAGCAGCTCCGGACAGGGGGTCTATGGCTACACCTTC
CASSSGQGVYGYTF
>TRBV4-3|-|-|TRBJ2-3
TGCGCCAGCAGCGGGCAGTTTGGGGATACGCAGTATTTT
CASSGQFGDTQYF
>TRBV19|-|TRBD2|TRBJ2-5
TGTGCCAGTAGTGAACCGGGACTAGCGAACCAAGAGACCCAGTACTTC
CASSEPGLANQETQYF
>TRBV5-1|-|-|TRBJ2-1
TGCGCCAGCAGCTTGGGAGACACCAACCTTTACAATGAGCAGTTCTTC
CASSLGDTNLYNEQFF
>TRBV3-1/TRBV3-2|few|-|TRBJ1-4
TGTGCCAGCAGCCAACAGGGGCGAGGCGAAAAACTGTTTTTT
CASSQQGRGEKLFF
>TRBV3-1/TRBV3-2|-|TRBD2|TRBJ2-1
TGTGCCAGCAGCCAGCGGACTAGCGGGAGGTTCTTC
CASSQRTSGRFF
>TRBV4-3|-|TRBD2|TRBJ2-2
TGCGCCAGCAGCCACGGGGCCGGGGGGACCGGGGAGCTGTTTTTT
CASSHGAGGTGELFF
>TRBV4-2|few|-|TRBJ1-2
TGTGCCAGCAGCCAAGGGCGGAGCTATGGCTACACCTTC
CASSQGRSYGYTF
>TRBV10-3|-|-|TRBJ2-7
TGTGCCATCAGTGAGATGGCCTCTCCTCCCTACGAGCAGTACTTC
CAISEMASPPYEQYF
>TRBV27|-|TRBD1|TRBJ1-5
TGTGCCAGCAGTTCCGCCTCCGGACAGGGGGCGAATCAGCCCCAGCATTTT
CASSSASGQGANQPQHF
>TRBV4-3|-|TRBD2|TRBJ2-3
TGCGCCAGCAGCCAAGGGTCGCGGGAGGGAGGAGATACGCAGTATTTT
CASSQGSREGGDTQYF
>TRBV18|-|TRBD2|TRBJ2-7
TGTGCCAGCCGGACTAGCGGGGGACCCGAGCAGTACTTC
CASRTSGGPEQYF
>TRBV12-5|-|-|TRBJ1-1
TGTGCTAGTGGTTTGGACAGGGCGAACACTGAAGCTTTCTTT
CASGLDRANTEAFF
>TRBV5-5|few|-|TRBJ1-2
TGTGCCAGCAGCTTGCCGGGGGACTATGGCTACACCTTC
CASSLPGDYGYTF